The 13 T cell receptor beta chains reported below all come from one sample, sequenced in a study of T cell changes during pregnancy in multiple sclerosis. Assay used: immunoSEQ multiplex PCR; TCRdb lists only in-frame clones, some missing. The profile shows about 23,000 clones, 87% of them singletons. This material consisted of CD8+ T cells from peripheral blood mononuclear cells, taken after pregnancy. Receptors were obtained from a female donor with multiple sclerosis, enrolled in a pregnancy study.

V gene TRBV5-1 combines with J gene TRBJ1-2, with D unresolved. V lost 8 bases, J lost 7 bases, and 12 bases lay in between. Germline assignment: CDR1 SGHRS and CDR2 YFSETQ. The CDR3 covers 11 residues. This chain's CDR3 is CASTNGIGYTF. CDR3 sequence (DNA): TGCGCCAGTACGAACGGTATTGGCTACACCTTC.

This chain connects TRBV7-3 to TRBJ2-7, with 10 bases lining up with TRBD2. Trimming cost V 3 bases and J 0 bases; bases outside gene matches: 2. The CDR3 sequence is 15 residues long. Per the germline V gene, CDR1 is SGHTA and CDR2 is FQGTGA. As DNA, the CDR3 is TGTGCCAGCAGCTTCGGACTAGCGGCCTCCTACGAGCAGTACTTC. This codes for CASSFGLAASYEQYF.

V usage is TRBV27 and J usage is TRBJ2-1; D is possibly TRBD1 (5 bases). This CDR3 is built from 13 residues. Germline lookup yields CDR1 MNHEY and CDR2 SMNVEV (reference sequence). Deletions cut 3 bases from V and 4 bases from J, with 7 bases between. The CDR3 region is CASSFSGYNEQFF. The CDR3 bases are TGTGCCAGCAGTTTTTCAGGGTACAATGAGCAGTTCTTC.

The chain employs TRBV7-7 and TRBJ2-5; 7 nucleotides match TRBD2. From germline, CDR1 is SSHAT and CDR2 FNYEAQ (reference sequence). The CDR3 totals 14 residues. Losses at the gene ends were 3 bases for V and 5 bases for J; bases not matched to a gene: 6. The CDR3 region is CASSFQAGQETQYF. The CDR3 DNA follows: TGTGCCAGCAGCTTTCAAGCGGGGCAGGAGACCCAGTACTTC.

The CDR3 region has the DNA TGTGCCAGCAGGGACCGCCCGGGACTAGCGGACTACGAGCAGTACTTC. It yields the protein CASRDRPGLADYEQYF. V gene TRBV2 combines with J gene TRBJ2-7, with 11 bases matching TRBD2. Trimming cost V 6 bases and J 3 bases; bases outside gene matches: 10. The CDR3 has 16 residues. CDR1 is SNHLY, CDR2 FYNNEI, per germline.

The rearrangement joins TRBV7-9 to TRBJ2-1; TRBD2 agrees at 7 bases. J was trimmed by 7 bases and V by 0 bases; bases with no gene match: 9. CDR1 is SEHNR, CDR2 FQNEAQ, per germline (reference sequence). This CDR3 has 16 amino acids. The DNA for the CDR3 is TGTGCCAGCAGCTTAGCCAGGGAGGGTTGGTGGAATGAGCAGTTCTTC. Encoded protein: CASSLAREGWWNEQFF.

This clone was seen only once. The CDR3 nucleotides are TGTGCCAACCCGACAGGCTCTGGCTACACCTTC. It encodes CANPTGSGYTF. The genes are TRBV2 and TRBJ1-2; a weak D match, TRBD1 (6 bases). V lost 10 bases and J lost 7, with 13 bases in between. The CDR3 totals 11 residues. Germline CDR1 reads SNHLY; CDR2 reads FYNNEI.

The rearrangement links TRBV11-2 to TRBJ1-3, with 9 nucleotides matching TRBD1. This CDR3 is built from 16 residues. Germline loops: CDR1 SGHAT, CDR2 FQNNGV. Unmatched junction bases numbered 6, after V lost 4 bases and J lost 2 bases. The chain's CDR3 is CASSSVGTGTGNTIYF. The CDR3 coding sequence is TGTGCCAGCAGCTCAGTAGGGACAGGGACTGGAAACACCATATATTTT.

This clone was counted once. The genes are TRBV11-2 and TRBJ2-7, with TRBD2 as a possible D gene (6 bases). V was shortened by 5 bases and J by 10 bases, with 15 bases between the two germline ends. Germline CDR1 and CDR2: SGHAT and FQNNGV. This CDR3 is built from 12 residues. The CDR3 loop is CASSPGGMDQYF. The CDR3 coding sequence is TGTGCCAGCAGCCCAGGAGGGATGGACCAGTACTTC.

The chain combines TRBV15 with TRBJ2-5, with D uncertain. Trimming removed 0 bases from V and 2 bases from J, with 10 bases in between. The CDR3 extends over 15 amino acids. CDR1 and CDR2 (germline): LNHNV, YYDKDF (reference sequence). The CDR3 loop is CATSRDRGGQETQYF. For the CDR3, the DNA is TGTGCCACCAGCAGAGACAGAGGTGGGCAAGAGACCCAGTACTTC.

This rearrangement joins TRBV21-1 to TRBJ2-7; TRBD2, the table's D call, was not compared with the DNA. TRBV21-1 is a pseudogene segment. This CDR3 is built from 14 residues. The CDR3 sequence: CASSTAGTPYEQYF. For the CDR3, the DNA is TGTGCCAGCAGCACCGCGGGCACCCCCTACGAGCAGTACTTC.

This CDR3 is CASSLVRAATSGNTIYF. Here the CDR3 DNA reads TGTGCCAGCAGCTTAGTGAGGGCGGCGACCTCTGGAAACACCATATATTTT. The rearrangement uses TRBV7-6 and TRBJ1-3; no reliable D call. CDR3 length equals 17 residues. V lost 1 base, J lost 0 bases, and 13 bases lay in between. The germline CDR1 and CDR2 sequences are SGHVS and FNYEAQ.

The J gene is TRBJ2-1, the V gene TRBV18, with TRBD1 as a possible D gene (6 bases). CDR3 length equals 14 residues. V was shortened by 6 bases and J by 4 bases, with 13 bases between the two germline ends. The germline CDR1 and CDR2 sequences are KGHSH and LQKENI. The DNA of the CDR3 is TGTGCCAGCTCCTACAGGGATACGTACAATGAGCAGTTCTTC. It encodes CASSYRDTYNEQFF.